The entry below describes one T cell receptor beta chain. Its antigen is unknown. The sample comes from a study of OX40 agonist ivuxolimab in advanced cancers. General observations from the study: Expanded clones were, on average, more numerous in CD8+ T cells than in CD4+.

The CDR3 consists of 15 residues. CDR1 and CDR2 (germline): LGHNA, YSLEER. Trimming pared 1 base from V and 4 bases from J, leaving 10 bases between. Method: immunoSEQ multiplex PCR; TCRdb's copy keeps in-frame clones and lacks some. The data contain roughly 60,000 clones, around 87% of them singletons. The sequences come from CD4+ or CD8+ T cells sorted from blood, collected in a trial of the OX40 agonist ivuxolimab. This TCR came from an adult with an advanced solid tumor such as melanoma, head and neck, liver or kidney cancer. This chain connects TRBV4-3 to TRBJ1-4; D is undetermined. The CDR3 region is CASSQGLGVNEKLFF. The CDR3 bases are TGCGCCAGCAGCCAAGGCTTGGGAGTTAATGAAAAACTGTTTTTT.